A selection of T cell receptor beta chains follows, all from one sample in a study of OX40 agonist ivuxolimab in advanced cancers. Assay used: immunoSEQ multiplex PCR; TCRdb lists only in-frame clones, some missing. The sample carries 40,000 to 50,000 clones, approximately 86% recorded once. The sample in question was CD4+ or CD8+ T cells sorted from blood, obtained in a trial of the OX40 agonist ivuxolimab. Source of these receptors: an adult with an advanced solid tumor such as melanoma, head and neck, liver or kidney cancer. Both conserved end residues are part of each CDR3. Fields, in order: J gene, clone size, D gene, V gene, CDR3 protein, CDR3 DNA. The D gene is left open where the match is weak. Clone size is shown for a subset of rows, as once, few, many or a class of expanded clone.

TRBJ2-7 NA TRBD1 TRBV6-5 CASSYRGQYYEQYF TGTGCCAGCAGTTACCGGGGACAGTACTACGAGCAGTACTTC
TRBJ1-5 NA NA TRBV4-1 CASSPRWGLNQPQHF TGCGCCAGCAGCCCTAGGTGGGGCCTGAATCAGCCCCAGCATTTT
TRBJ2-7 NA NA TRBV7-2 CASSFNRVYEQYF TGTGCCAGCAGCTTCAACAGGGTCTACGAGCAGTACTTC
TRBJ2-7 NA NA TRBV5-5 CASSLVLGDREQYF TGTGCCAGCAGCTTGGTTTTGGGCGATCGGGAGCAGTACTTC
TRBJ2-7 NA NA TRBV7-9 CASSLAQGHEQYF TGTGCCAGCAGCTTAGCACAGGGCCACGAGCAGTACTTC
TRBJ2-1 once NA TRBV13 CASSPRGGGLYNEQFF TGTGCCAGCAGCCCCAGGGGGGGAGGGTTGTACAATGAGCAGTTCTTC
TRBJ2-3 NA NA TRBV4-3 CASSQDYTDTQYF TGCGCCAGCAGCCAAGACTACACAGATACGCAGTATTTT
TRBJ2-7 NA TRBD1 TRBV13 CASSSRDRAPSYEQYF TGTGCCAGCAGCTCCCGGGACAGGGCCCCCTCCTACGAGCAGTACTTC
TRBJ1-1 NA TRBD1 TRBV5-1 CASSWTGYMNTEAFF TGCGCCAGCAGCTGGACAGGATACATGAACACTGAAGCTTTCTTT
TRBJ2-7 NA NA TRBV9 CASSVGADSYEQYF TGTGCCAGCAGCGTAGGGGCAGACTCCTACGAGCAGTACTTC
TRBJ2-7 NA TRBD1 TRBV5-1 CASRTGYGSYEQYF TGCGCCAGTAGGACAGGGTATGGCTCCTACGAGCAGTACTTC
TRBJ1-1 few NA TRBV4-1 CASSPGRDEAFF TGCGCCAGCAGTCCGGGCCGGGATGAAGCTTTCTTT
TRBJ1-5 NA NA TRBV7-8 CASSLGVGFSNQPQHF TGTGCCAGCAGCTTAGGTGTGGGGTTCAGCAATCAGCCCCAGCATTTT
TRBJ2-7 NA NA TRBV7-8 CASDVAGKGYEQYF TGTGCCAGCGATGTTGCAGGGAAGGGCTACGAGCAGTACTTC
TRBJ2-4 NA TRBD1 TRBV7-9 CASSPGTGASKNIQYF TGTGCCAGCAGCCCCGGGACAGGAGCTTCCAAAAACATTCAGTACTTC
TRBJ2-7 few TRBD2 TRBV4-3 CASSQDRGDGFYEQYF TGCGCCAGCAGCCAAGATCGGGGGGACGGATTCTACGAGCAGTACTTC
TRBJ2-7 once TRBD2 TRBV9 CASSVGEAGVFEQYF TGTGCCAGCAGCGTAGGTGAAGCGGGGGTCTTTGAGCAGTACTTC
TRBJ2-2 NA TRBD2 TRBV7-7 CASSLRTSGPNTGELFF TGTGCTAGCAGCTTACGGACTAGCGGGCCAAACACCGGGGAGCTGTTTTTT
TRBJ2-7 NA NA TRBV11-2 CASSLGRGYEQYF TGTGCCAGCAGCTTGGGCAGGGGATACGAGCAGTACTTC
TRBJ1-6 NA TRBD1 TRBV2 CASSGVRDRRDSPLHF TGTGCCAGCAGTGGAGTTCGGGACAGAAGAGATTCACCCCTCCACTTT
TRBJ1-1 NA TRBD1 TRBV6-5 CASSYFGTGLNTEAFF TGTGCCAGCAGTTACTTCGGGACAGGGCTGAACACTGAAGCTTTCTTT
TRBJ2-7 NA NA TRBV5-4 CASRQRPGNSYEQYF TGTGCCAGCAGACAGAGACCAGGGAACTCCTACGAGCAGTACTTC
TRBJ2-3 few NA TRBV7-8 CASRLSMVVLGSDTQYF TGTGCCAGCAGACTTAGTATGGTCGTTTTAGGGTCAGATACGCAGTATTTT
TRBJ1-1 NA TRBD1 TRBV25-1 CASSEQGVPEAFF TGTGCCAGCAGTGAACAGGGGGTTCCTGAAGCTTTCTTT
TRBJ2-7 NA NA TRBV6-1 CASSAYEQYF TGTGCCAGCAGTGCCTACGAGCAGTACTTC
TRBJ1-1 NA NA TRBV5-1 CASTALGTTEAFF TGCGCCAGCACCGCGCTGGGAACCACTGAAGCTTTCTTT
TRBJ2-2 few NA TRBV19 CASIGPGTGELFF TGTGCCAGTATCGGGCCGGGCACCGGGGAGCTGTTTTTT
TRBJ1-5 NA NA TRBV27 CASSFFAGNQPQHF TGTGCCAGCAGTTTTTTTGCAGGCAATCAGCCCCAGCATTTT
TRBJ1-1 NA NA TRBV11-2 CASSQGATFF TGTGCCAGCAGCCAAGGGGCGACTTTCTTT
TRBJ2-2 once NA TRBV27 CASSFSAEKNTGELFF TGTGCCAGCAGTTTCAGTGCGGAGAAGAACACCGGGGAGCTGTTTTTT
TRBJ1-1 NA NA TRBV7-9 CASSWTANTEAFF TGTGCCAGCAGCTGGACTGCGAACACTGAAGCTTTCTTT
TRBJ1-5 NA TRBD1 TRBV5-1 CASSPTGGNQPQHF TGCGCCAGCAGCCCGACAGGGGGAAATCAGCCCCAGCATTTT
TRBJ2-1 NA TRBD2 TRBV9 CASTPNSGDMDEQFF TGTGCCAGCACCCCCAACAGCGGGGATATGGATGAGCAGTTCTTC
TRBJ1-5 NA TRBD1 TRBV19 CASSIRAGGRSNQPQHF TGTGCCAGTAGTATTAGGGCAGGGGGAAGAAGCAATCAGCCCCAGCATTTT
TRBJ2-2 NA NA TRBV6-1 CASSDRRFTGELFF TGTGCCAGCAGCGACAGGAGGTTCACCGGGGAGCTGTTTTTT
TRBJ2-1 NA NA TRBV9 CASSPRLGKSSYNEQFF TGTGCCAGCAGCCCCCGTCTCGGGAAGAGCTCCTACAATGAGCAGTTCTTC
TRBJ1-1 NA NA TRBV12-5 CASGLGRDSLLEAFF TGTGCTAGTGGTTTGGGGCGCGACAGCCTTCTTGAAGCTTTCTTT
TRBJ2-7 NA NA TRBV5-1 CASSLAVGSSYEQYF TGCGCCAGCAGCTTGGCCGTGGGATCCTCCTACGAGCAGTACTTC
TRBJ1-5 NA NA TRBV27 CASREGLVNQPQHF TGTGCCAGCAGAGAGGGGTTAGTGAATCAGCCCCAGCATTTT
TRBJ2-1 NA NA TRBV5-5 CASSLEAGIYNEQFF TGTGCCAGCAGCTTGGAGGCCGGGATCTATAATGAGCAGTTCTTC
TRBJ2-7 NA NA TRBV10-3 CAISEARYEQYF TGTGCCATCAGTGAGGCCCGCTACGAGCAGTACTTC
TRBJ2-1 NA NA TRBV4-1 CASSQDRVPKNEQFF TGCGCCAGCAGCCAAGATCGAGTGCCAAAAAACGAGCAGTTCTTC
TRBJ2-1 NA NA TRBV4-1 CASSQVLVREISYNEQFF TGCGCCAGCAGCCAAGTATTGGTCCGGGAAATCTCCTACAATGAGCAGTTCTTC